These T cell receptor beta chains were read from a single sample in a study of PD-1 blockade in classical Hodgkin lymphoma. Using immunoSEQ multiplex PCR, the repertoire was profiled, and TCRdb retains in-frame clones only, with some absent. This table holds more than 45,000 clones, roughly 90% found once. The material was peripheral blood mononuclear cells (PBMCs), obtained before the second cycle of nivolumab. These TCRs come from a human donor with classical Hodgkin lymphoma. Both conserved end residues are trimmed from each CDR3. A D gene is named only where the DNA matches it firmly.

>TRBJ2-7|TRBD1|TRBV6-5
ASSFRTGASHEQY
>TRBJ1-5|.|TRBV5-6
ASSWDRDQPQH
>TRBJ2-1|.|TRBV27
ASSLSGNEQF
>TRBJ1-2|TRBD1|TRBV6-1
ASSGGLQGNYGYT
>TRBJ2-1|TRBD2|TRBV5-1
ASSSGPSGGLYNEQF
>TRBJ1-2|.|TRBV30
AWSRLGGSGYT
>TRBJ2-1|.|TRBV11-1
ASSLPPPLLYNEQF
>TRBJ2-2|.|TRBV20-1
SLMPGELF
>TRBJ1-4|.|TRBV7-9
ASSFFQATNEKLF
>TRBJ2-1|.|TRBV2
ASSGASVVNEQF
>TRBJ1-6|.|TRBV27
ASSQRPPLSSYNSPLH
>TRBJ2-3|.|TRBV9
ASSVAGAGTDTQY
>TRBJ1-1|.|TRBV7-9
ASSETRVSPVNTEAF
>TRBJ1-3|TRBD1|TRBV19
ASQTGQRNTIY
>TRBJ2-7|.|TRBV30
AWSVGQNEQY
>TRBJ1-2|.|TRBV6-1
ASSEIGVGGGRASYT